The rows below give T cell receptor beta chains drawn from one sample of a study of metastatic and nonmetastatic thyroid tumors. TCRdb recomputed clones from the PCR reads via MiXCR. The sample contains 65,000 or so clones, more than 3.5% of which appear only once. The specimen was blood. The receptors stem from a female donor with papillary thyroid cancer or a benign thyroid nodule (not recorded which). Some clones in this sample may be carry-over from other donors' samples. Each CDR3 is given with its conserved first and last residue. The D gene is left open where the match is weak. The listing skips clone size in some rows; elsewhere it reads once, few, many or a size class.

D gene	V gene	clone size	J gene	CDR3 protein	CDR3 DNA
TRBD2	TRBV28	many	TRBJ2-2	CASSSPGGDTGELFF	TGTGCCAGCAGTTCCCCGGGGGGGGACACCGGGGAGCTGTTTTTT
NA	TRBV11-2	few	TRBJ2-7	CASSHPPRSGSHEQYF	TGTGCCAGCAGCCACCCCCCCCGGAGCGGTAGTCACGAGCAGTACTTC
TRBD1	TRBV28	many	TRBJ1-2	CASSLVQGARGYTF	TGTGCCAGCAGTTTGGTTCAGGGGGCGCGTGGCTACACCTTC
NA	TRBV12-3/TRBV12-4	NA	TRBJ2-1	CASSLVGREWEHFF	TGTGCCAGCAGTTTAGTGGGGCGGGAATGGGAGCATTTCTTC
TRBD2	TRBV2	few	TRBJ2-5	CASSGTSGMGETQYF	TGTGCCAGCAGCGGGACTAGCGGGATGGGGGAGACCCAGTACTTC
NA	TRBV4-2	many	TRBJ1-6	CASSQEFAHPSSPLHF	TGTGCCAGCAGCCAAGAGTTTGCCCATCCCAGTTCACCCCTCCACTTT
NA	TRBV2	NA	TRBJ2-5	CASSSIGQETQYF	TGTGCCAGCAGCAGTATAGGGCAAGAGACCCAGTACTTC
NA	TRBV28	few	TRBJ1-1	CASSSPPVNTEAFF	TGTGCCAGCAGTTCCCCCCCTGTCAACACTGAAGCTTTCTTT
NA	TRBV19	many	TRBJ2-7	CASRSGGGEQYF	TGTGCCAGTAGAAGCGGTGGGGGCGAGCAGTACTTC
TRBD1	TRBV18	many	TRBJ2-7	CASSPQDRERVEQYF	TGTGCCAGCTCACCTCAGGACAGGGAGCGGGTCGAGCAGTACTTC
TRBD2	TRBV6-1	many	TRBJ2-5	CASSGGGVETQYF	TGTGCCAGCTCGGGGGGGGGGGTGGAGACCCAGTACTTC
TRBD2	TRBV24-1	many	TRBJ2-3	CATSDFTSGTNGGTDTQYF	TGTGCCACCAGTGATTTTACTAGCGGGACCAACGGGGGCACAGATACGCAGTATTTT
TRBD1	TRBV6-2/TRBV6-3	NA	TRBJ1-2	CASSYDRGAYGYTF	TGTGCCAGCAGTTACGACAGGGGTGCCTATGGCTACACCTTC
TRBD1	TRBV4-1	many	TRBJ2-7	CASSQAPGQGSYEQYF	TGCGCCAGCAGCCAAGCGCCGGGACAGGGCTCTTACGAGCAGTACTTC
NA	TRBV15	many	TRBJ1-5	CAISRDKGGQPQHF	TGTGCCATCAGCAGAGATAAGGGGGGCCAGCCCCAGCATTTT
TRBD2	TRBV6-1	many	TRBJ2-3	CASSETSGTGADTQYF	TGTGCCAGCAGTGAGACTAGCGGGACAGGCGCAGATACGCAGTATTTT
NA	TRBV12-3/TRBV12-4	NA	TRBJ2-2	CASSRLGDTGELFF	TGTGCCAGCAGTCGGCTTGGGGACACCGGTGAGCTGTTTTTT
NA	TRBV28	NA	TRBJ2-7	CATSMAYEQYF	TGTGCCACCTCTATGGCCTACGAGCAGTACTTC
TRBD2	TRBV6-1	many	TRBJ2-7	CASRRTSGRLGYEQYF	TGTGCCAGCAGAAGGACTAGCGGGAGGTTGGGATACGAGCAGTACTTC
NA	TRBV9	many	TRBJ2-7	CASSVGPHGSYEQYF	TGTGCCAGCAGCGTAGGGCCCCACGGCTCCTACGAGCAGTACTTC
NA	TRBV5-1	many	TRBJ1-4	CASSLGYGEKLFF	TGCGCCAGCAGCTTGGGATATGGCGAAAAACTGTTTTTT
NA	TRBV10-1	many	TRBJ2-1	CASSEPRRNEQFF	TGCGCCAGCAGTGAGCCCAGAAGGAATGAGCAGTTCTTC
TRBD1	TRBV6-1	many	TRBJ2-2	CASRGGGTGWTGELFF	TGTGCCAGCAGAGGGGGGGGGACAGGGTGGACCGGGGAGCTGTTTTTT
NA	TRBV7-9	many	TRBJ2-1	CASSTISPDNEQFF	TGTGCCAGCAGCACCATCTCTCCAGACAATGAGCAGTTCTTC
NA	TRBV14	many	TRBJ1-5	CASSQGQGNQPQHF	TGTGCCAGCAGCCAAGGACAGGGCAATCAGCCCCAGCATTTT
NA	TRBV9	NA	TRBJ2-7	CASSTSVGYEQYF	TGTGCCAGCAGCACTAGTGTCGGGTACGAGCAGTACTTC
NA	TRBV19	few	TRBJ1-5	CASSTGLQVGQPQHF	TGTGCCAGTAGCACGGGGCTACAGGTTGGTCAGCCCCAGCATTTT
NA	TRBV24-1	many	TRBJ2-1	CATSDFLTAGSGQFF	TGTGCCACCAGTGATTTCCTAACGGCAGGGTCGGGGCAGTTCTTC
NA	TRBV19	few	TRBJ1-3	CASSTGPIGSTIYF	TGTGCCAGTAGTACCGGTCCCATTGGAAGCACCATATATTTT
NA	TRBV5-1	many	TRBJ2-7	CASSSGLFSSYEQYF	TGCGCCAGCAGCTCCGGACTATTTTCCTCCTACGAGCAGTACTTC
NA	TRBV29-1	many	TRBJ2-3	CSVGDSTDTQYF	TGCAGCGTAGGGGACAGCACAGATACGCAGTATTTT
TRBD2	TRBV28	few	TRBJ2-1	CASRRTSVSYNDQFF	TGTGCCAGCAGGCGGACTAGCGTCTCCTACAATGATCAGTTCTTC
NA	TRBV20-1	many	TRBJ2-3	CSAGLQRTDTQYF	TGCAGTGCCGGGCTTCAGAGAACAGATACGCAGTATTTT
NA	TRBV24-1	NA	TRBJ1-1	CATSDRTGFEAFF	TGTGCCACCAGTGATCGAACAGGGTTTGAAGCTTTCTTT
NA	TRBV11-3	NA	TRBJ1-1	CASSKQGLEFGTEAFF	TGTGCCAGCAGCAAACAGGGATTGGAGTTCGGCACTGAAGCTTTCTTT
TRBD1	TRBV5-1	few	TRBJ2-1	CASSLEQGARETEQFF	TGCGCCAGCAGCTTGGAACAGGGGGCGCGGGAGACTGAGCAGTTCTTC
NA	TRBV29-1	NA	TRBJ2-2	CSVVDTGTGELFF	TGCAGCGTTGTGGACACGGGCACCGGGGAGCTGTTTTTT
NA	TRBV20-1	many	TRBJ1-2	CSGGSGENYGYTF	TGCAGTGGTGGGAGCGGAGAAAACTATGGCTACACCTTC
NA	TRBV20-1	few	TRBJ2-3	CSASKAVSSTDTQYF	TGCAGTGCTTCAAAGGCCGTGAGTAGCACAGATACGCAGTATTTT
TRBD1	TRBV7-3	many	TRBJ2-7	CASSLTYGQGLHEQYF	TGTGCCAGCAGCTTAACGTATGGACAGGGGCTCCACGAGCAGTACTTC
TRBD2	TRBV6-1	many	TRBJ2-7	CASRPTSGRTAYEQYF	TGTGCCAGCAGACCGACTAGCGGGAGAACTGCCTACGAGCAGTACTTC
TRBD2	TRBV7-6	many	TRBJ2-1	CASSSTSSGVNEQFF	TGTGCCAGCAGCTCGACTAGCAGCGGGGTGAATGAGCAGTTCTTC
NA	TRBV27	NA	TRBJ2-7	CASSLHRTRYEKYF	TGTGCCAGCAGTTTACACAGGACTCGGTACGAGAAGTACTTC
TRBD1	TRBV20-1	NA	TRBJ1-6	CSVTDRDSSPLHF	TGCAGTGTCACGGACAGGGATAGTTCACCCCTCCACTTT
NA	TRBV27	few	TRBJ2-1	CASSSTGYNEQFF	TGTGCCAGCAGTTCTACAGGGTACAATGAGCAGTTCTTC
NA	TRBV27	few	TRBJ2-2	CASCPKGGTENTGELFF	TGTGCCAGCTGCCCAAAGGGGGGGACTGAAAACACCGGGGAGCTGTTTTTT
TRBD2	TRBV2	many	TRBJ2-5	CASSEAILAGGGGETQYF	TGTGCCAGCAGTGAAGCTATCTTAGCGGGAGGTGGAGGAGAGACCCAGTACTTC
TRBD2	TRBV2	many	TRBJ2-7	CASSAGGYEQYF	TGTGCCAGCAGTGCGGGGGGCTACGAGCAGTACTTC
NA	TRBV5-1	many	TRBJ2-5	CASSPPGRIQETQYF	TGCGCCAGCAGCCCCCCCGGACGAATCCAAGAGACCCAGTACTTC
TRBD1	TRBV18	many	TRBJ2-7	CASSPPLTGSPYEQYF	TGTGCCAGCTCCCCTCCGTTGACAGGGTCCCCGTACGAGCAGTACTTC
TRBD1	TRBV5-4	many	TRBJ2-3	CASSTPGTGPDTQYF	TGTGCCAGCAGCACTCCCGGGACAGGCCCCGATACGCAGTATTTT
NA	TRBV24-1	NA	TRBJ1-2	CATGSGGTGYTF	TGTGCCACCGGTTCTGGGGGAACTGGATACACCTTC
NA	TRBV5-1	NA	TRBJ2-7	CAGSPEQGARSYEQYF	TGCGCCGGCAGCCCGGAACAGGGTGCAAGGTCGTACGAGCAGTACTTC